This passage covers 10 T cell receptor beta chains from one sample sequenced in a study of blood T cell repertoires in COVID-19. Libraries were prepared by immunoSEQ multiplex PCR; TCRdb keeps only in-frame clonotypes and omits some of them. In the table there are about 140,000 clones, 76% of which are singletons. Material: peripheral blood. Receptor source: a woman older than 75 with active or convalescent COVID-19.

The rearrangement links TRBV7-2 to TRBJ2-3, with a possible D match to TRBD1 (6 bases). V was clipped by 6 bases and J by 1 base, with 8 bases between them. This CDR3 contains 13 residues. CDR1 is SGHTA and CDR2 is FQGNSA in the germline V gene. The CDR3 loop reads CASRTGRTDTQYF. The CDR3 DNA is TGTGCCAGCAGGACAGGACGCACAGATACGCAGTATTTT.

The chain uses TRBV30 and TRBJ1-2, with D perhaps TRBD1 (5 bases). This CDR3 spans 11 amino acids. Germline V gene sequence: CDR1 GTSNPN, CDR2 SVGIG (reference sequence). V lost 4 bases to trimming and J lost 2 bases, with 5 bases between them. The CDR3 DNA reads TGTGCCTGGAAGGGGAACTATGGCTACACCTTC. Encoded protein: CAWKGNYGYTF.

This sequence joins TRBV5-1 and TRBJ2-3; no clear D gene. The CDR3 is 12 residues long. Germline CDR1 is SGHRS and CDR2 is YFSETQ. Trimming stripped 4 bases from V and 2 bases from J, with 5 bases between. The CDR3 is CASSLPTDTQYF. The DNA for the CDR3 is TGCGCCAGCAGCCTCCCCACAGATACGCAGTATTTT.

The chain couples TRBV25-1 to TRBJ1-5; D unclear. This CDR3 contains 14 residues. Germline V lookup: CDR1 MGHDK, CDR2 SYGVNS. V was cut by 3 bases and J by 0 bases, with 6 bases left in between. The DNA of the CDR3 is TGTGCCAGCAGTGAGTTCTATAGCAATCAGCCCCAGCATTTT. As protein: CASSEFYSNQPQHF.

The genes are TRBV27 and TRBJ1-2; TRBD1 matches 10 bases. This CDR3 contains 14 residues. CDR1 is MNHEY, CDR2 SMNVEV, per germline (reference sequence). After removal of 2 bases from V and 10 bases from J, the junction contained 7 bases not matched to a gene. The CDR3 DNA sequence: TGTGCCAGCAGTTTAGGGACAGGGGTTAAAGACTACACCTTC. Its protein is CASSLGTGVKDYTF.

This clone was picked up a small number of times. V is TRBV2 and J is TRBJ1-4, with D possibly matching TRBD1 (5 bases). Germline lookup yields CDR1 SNHLY and CDR2 FYNNEI. V lost 1 base, J lost 8 bases, and 5 bases lay in between. The CDR3 length is 12 residues. The CDR3 nucleotides read TGTGCCAGCAGTGAAGAGGGGGAAAAACTGTTTTTT. Protein sequence: CASSEEGEKLFF.

This chain joins TRBV5-1 and TRBJ2-2; maybe TRBD1 (6 bases). Germline V CDR1 and CDR2: SGHRS, YFSETQ. Trimming shortened V by 7 bases and J by 4 bases, and 17 bases separated the two germline ends. CDR3 length equals 15 residues. The CDR3 DNA reads TGCGCCAGCTCGGCAGGGGACGTTACCACCGGGGAGCTGTTTTTT. Translation gives CASSAGDVTTGELFF.

The rearrangement joins TRBV6-5 to TRBJ1-2; D remains unclear. Looked up from germline, CDR1 is MNHEY and CDR2 is SVGAGI. The CDR3 sequence is 12 residues long. Trimming took off 5 bases at V and 1 base at J, with 5 bases between the two ends. The CDR3 sequence is CASSQNNYGYTF. CDR3 nucleotide sequence: TGTGCCAGCAGTCAGAATAACTATGGCTACACCTTC.

The rearrangement links TRBV5-1 to TRBJ2-3; 15 bases match TRBD2. This CDR3 is 15 amino acids long. The germline V gene has CDR1 SGHRS and CDR2 YFSETQ. Germline trimming cut 7 bases from V and 8 bases from J; bases unmatched to any gene: 8. As DNA, the CDR3 is TGCGCCAGCTACCGGACTAGCGGGGGGGCCCGTACGCAGTATTTT. Its translation: CASYRTSGGARTQYF.

This chain connects TRBV5-1 to TRBJ1-1; the D is unclear. The CDR3 consists of 14 residues. V was cut by 0 bases and J by 7 bases, with 13 bases left in between. Germline CDR1 and CDR2: SGHRS and YFSETQ. The CDR3 loop reads CASSLDRGAGEAFF. CDR3 nucleotides: TGCGCCAGCAGCTTGGATCGGGGAGCGGGTGAAGCTTTCTTT. Full variable domain (outside the CDR3, taken from reference TRBV5-1 and TRBJ1-1): KAGVTQTPRYLIKTRGQQVTLSCSPISGHRSVSWYQQTPGQGLQFLFEYFSETQRNKGNFPGRFSGRQFSNSRSEMNVSTLELGDSALYLCASSLDRGAGEAFFGQGTRLTVV.